The 29 T cell receptor beta chains reported below all come from one sample, sequenced in a study of shared clonotypes between healthy human individuals. TCRdb keeps only in-frame clones here, not all; method: immunoSEQ multiplex PCR. The data hold 2.5 million or so clones, with roughly nine tenths observed a single time. The material sequenced was naive CD4+ T cells sorted from blood. The subset was: CD45RA+ positively selected. The receptors come from a man aged 18 to 29 in good health.

This chain uses TRBV4-1 with TRBJ2-7; D unresolved. Germline V CDR1 and CDR2: MGHRA, YSYEKL. Between the trimmed V and J ends, which lost 0 bases and 6 bases, there was a span of 21 bases. The CDR3 extends over 17 amino acids. CDR3 protein: CASSQDPRGTDRIEQYF. CDR3 nucleotides: TGCGCCAGCAGCCAAGACCCCCGAGGAACTGACCGCATCGAGCAGTACTTC.

The chain carries TRBV10-3 and TRBJ2-1, with D hard to call. The CDR3 runs 15 residues. V lost 4 bases, J lost 7 bases, and 17 bases lay in between. Germline assignment: CDR1 ENHRY and CDR2 SYGVKD. The CDR3 reads CAISVNSLDGNEQFF. The DNA of the CDR3 is TGTGCCATCAGTGTAAACTCCCTCGACGGGAATGAGCAGTTCTTC.

This clone was observed once. The same CDR3 arises from other DNA sequences in this sample as well. The chain carries TRBV9 and TRBJ1-6; D call uncertain. With 0 bases removed from V and 7 bases from J, the gap between germline ends came to 8 bases. The CDR3 consists of 14 residues. Germline values: CDR1 SGDLS, CDR2 YYNGEE. The CDR3 region is CASSVEGSNSPLHF. CDR3 coding DNA: TGTGCCAGCAGCGTAGAGGGCAGCAATTCACCCCTCCACTTT. The whole variable domain, remainder taken from reference TRBV9 and TRBJ1-6, is DSGVTQTPKHLITATGQRVTLRCSPRSGDLSVYWYQQSLDQGLQFLIQYYNGEERAKGNILERFSAQQFPDLHSELNLSSLELGDSALYFCASSVEGSNSPLHFGNGTRLTVT.

The rearrangement joins TRBV5-4 to TRBJ1-4, with 7 bases matching TRBD1. This CDR3 is built from 16 residues. Germline lookup yields CDR1 SGHNT and CDR2 YYREEE (reference sequence). The V gene end was trimmed by 4 bases and the J gene end by 0 bases; junction bases not matched to a gene: 6. For the CDR3, the DNA is TGTGCCAGCAGCCCCGGGACAGTTGCAACTAATGAAAAACTGTTTTTT. Amino acid sequence: CASSPGTVATNEKLFF. Full variable domain (remainder filled in from reference TRBV5-4 and TRBJ1-4): ETGVTQSPTHLIKTRGQQVTLRCSSQSGHNTVSWYQQALGQGPQFIFQYYREEENGRGNFPPRFSGLQFPNYSSELNVNALELDDSALYLCASSPGTVATNEKLFFGSGTQLSVL.

On this clone: The junction differs from germline at one of its ends, possibly a read error. This sequence joins TRBV7-2 and TRBJ2-5, with 8 bases matching TRBD2. This CDR3 is built from 17 residues. Germline CDR1 and CDR2: SGHTA and FQGNSA. CDR3 in amino acids: CASSLGRAGVGAEPQYF. CDR3 DNA: TGTGCCAGCAGCTTAGGGCGAGCGGGAGTGGGCGCAGAGCCCCAGTACTTC.

The rearrangement links TRBV29-1 to TRBJ1-4, with 11 bases that match TRBD1. This CDR3 region has 13 residues. V was clipped by 7 bases and J by 7 bases; unmatched bases: 5. CDR1 and CDR2 (germline): SQVTM, ANQGSEA. The CDR3 DNA follows: TGCAGCGGCGGGACAGGGGGTATTGAAAAACTGTTTTTT. Protein sequence: CSGGTGGIEKLFF.

The chain links TRBV6-5 to TRBJ2-5; no clear D. The CDR3 runs to 13 residues. Trimming removed 3 bases from V and 1 base from J, with 6 bases in between. Germline-derived CDR1 and CDR2 are MNHEY and SVGAGI. CDR3 amino acids: CASSYPGQETQYF. CDR3 DNA: TGTGCCAGCAGTTATCCGGGCCAAGAGACCCAGTACTTC.

The chain has TRBV7-8 and TRBJ2-7; no reliable D call. Germline V gives CDR1 SGHVS, CDR2 FQNEAQ. The CDR3 spans 14 residues. V gave up 1 base and J gave up 2 bases, with 9 bases separating them. The CDR3 loop is CASSLVIRTYEQYF. Here the CDR3 DNA reads TGTGCCAGCAGCTTAGTGATCAGGACCTACGAGCAGTACTTC.

The genes are TRBV5-5 and TRBJ1-1, with D uncertain. Between the trimmed V and J ends, which lost 0 bases and 3 bases, there was a span of 6 bases. The CDR3 loop spans 13 amino acids. Germline CDR1 and CDR2: SGHKS and YYEKEE (reference sequence). For the CDR3, the DNA is TGTGCCAGCAGCTTGGAACTTCACACTGAAGCTTTCTTT. Translation: CASSLELHTEAFF.

This chain links TRBV6-1 with TRBJ2-3; D is unresolved. In germline, CDR1 is MNHNS, CDR2 SASEGT. The CDR3 runs to 15 residues. Trimming pared 2 bases from V and 3 bases from J, leaving 12 bases between. In DNA form, the CDR3 reads TGTGCCAGCAGTGAAATAGGTGGGCCGACAGATACGCAGTATTTT. Its protein is CASSEIGGPTDTQYF.

Worth noting for this clone: Other DNA sequences of this sample code for an identical CDR3. The V call is TRBV5-1, the J call TRBJ2-7; tentatively, D is TRBD1 (6 bases). CDR1 and CDR2 (germline): SGHRS, YFSETQ. This CDR3 has 17 amino acids. The V end lost 2 bases, the J end lost 2 bases, and 20 bases lay between the germline ends. For the CDR3, the DNA is TGCGCCAGCAGCTTTTCAGGCCCGAGGACAGCTGCCTACGAGCAGTACTTC. Encoded protein: CASSFSGPRTAAYEQYF.

This rearrangement joins TRBV9 to TRBJ1-3; D gene unclear. This CDR3 spans 15 amino acids. The V gene's germline CDR1 is SGDLS and CDR2 YYNGEE. Trimming took off 2 bases at V and 1 base at J, with 10 bases between the two ends. The CDR3 reads CASSVGLPSGNTIYF. CDR3 bases: TGTGCCAGCAGCGTGGGCCTTCCTTCTGGAAACACCATATATTTT. Full variable domain (missing parts from reference TRBV9 and TRBJ1-3): DSGVTQTPKHLITATGQRVTLRCSPRSGDLSVYWYQQSLDQGLQFLIQYYNGEERAKGNILERFSAQQFPDLHSELNLSSLELGDSALYFCASSVGLPSGNTIYFGEGSWLTVV.

The chain joins TRBV10-3 to TRBJ2-3, with 10 bases matching TRBD2. Germline trimming cut 10 bases from V and 3 bases from J; bases unmatched to any gene: 13. Germline V lookup: CDR1 ENHRY, CDR2 SYGVKD. The CDR3 spans 16 residues. In nucleotides, the CDR3 is TGTGCCACCTCTCTGCGTCTAGCGGGAGAAACAGATACGCAGTATTTT. This gives the protein CATSLRLAGETDTQYF.

The genes are TRBV4-3 and TRBJ1-1; weak D call: TRBD1 (5 bases). The CDR3 spans 15 residues. V dropped 0 bases and J dropped 5 bases, with 13 bases sitting between them. Germline V gene data show CDR1 as LGHNA and CDR2 as YSLEER. This chain's CDR3 is CASSQEVGARTEAFF. CDR3 bases: TGCGCCAGCAGCCAAGAGGTAGGGGCGAGGACTGAAGCTTTCTTT.

The chain is built from TRBV19 and TRBJ2-1; TRBD1 matches 7 bases. The CDR3 runs 13 residues. The germline V gene has CDR1 LNHDA and CDR2 SQIVND (reference sequence). V shed 10 bases and J 6 bases; nucleotides not matched to a gene: 9. The CDR3 bases are TGTGCCACCCGATACGGACAGGCCAATGAGCAGTTCTTC. This codes for CATRYGQANEQFF.

The chain has TRBV6-5 and TRBJ1-5; 7 bases agree with TRBD1. The CDR3 runs to 14 residues. With V trimmed by 6 bases and J by 4 bases, 6 bases remained unmatched. Germline assignment: CDR1 MNHEY and CDR2 SVGAGI. Here the CDR3 DNA reads TGTGCCAGCAGCCCAGGGGGGGCAAATCAGCCCCAGCATTTT. This gives the protein CASSPGGANQPQHF.

The V call is TRBV5-6, the J call TRBJ2-1, with 7 bases matching TRBD2. V lost 4 bases, J lost 5 bases, and 18 bases stayed unmatched. The CDR3 has 18 residues. Germline values: CDR1 SGHDT, CDR2 YYEEEE. The DNA of the CDR3 is TGTGCCAGCAGCCCTCCGGGCGGGAGCCCACAGTCAAACAATGAGCAGTTCTTC. This sequence encodes CASSPPGGSPQSNNEQFF.

The chain combines TRBV4-1 with TRBJ2-7; either TRBD1 or TRBD2 may supply D (5 bases each). This CDR3 contains 19 residues. Germline V gives CDR1 MGHRA, CDR2 YSYEKL. Trimming stripped 2 bases from V and 2 bases from J, with 25 bases between. In nucleotides, the CDR3 is TGCGCCAGCAGCCAAACAATCCTCACCGCCGGGACGGTGCCCTACGAGCAGTACTTC. Translation gives CASSQTILTAGTVPYEQYF.

The J gene is TRBJ2-1, the V gene TRBV28; D gene ambiguous. The CDR3 consists of 13 residues. Between the trimmed V and J ends, which lost 6 bases and 7 bases, there was a span of 13 bases. Germline-derived CDR1 and CDR2 are MDHEN and SYDVKM. The CDR3 sequence is CASSSPLPNEQFF. In nucleotides, the CDR3 is TGTGCCAGCAGCTCCCCGTTGCCAAATGAGCAGTTCTTC. Combining the CDR3 with reference TRBV28 and TRBJ2-1 gives the whole variable domain DVKVTQSSRYLVKRTGEKVFLECVQDMDHENMFWYRQDPGLGLRLIYFSYDVKMKEKGDIPEGYSVSREKKERFSLILESASTNQTSMYLCASSSPLPNEQFFGPGTRLTVL.

This clone was counted only a few times. The rearrangement uses TRBV5-4 and TRBJ2-5, with 7 nucleotides matching TRBD2. The end of the DNA is better explained by TRBJ2-7, so the J call may be wrong. The CDR3 extends over 13 amino acids. Germline V CDR1 and CDR2: SGHNT, YYREEE (reference sequence). CDR3 nucleotide sequence: TGTGCCAGCAGCTCGATGGGGGGGGACGAGCAGTACTTC. Its translation: CASSSMGGDEQYF.

This chain links TRBV6-1 with TRBJ1-2, with D unclear. Between the trimmed V and J ends, which lost 10 bases and 7 bases, there was a span of 16 bases. CDR3 length: 12 amino acids. Per germline, CDR1 MNHNS and CDR2 SASEGT. CDR3: CATMGVGSGYTF. CDR3 nucleotide sequence: TGTGCCACCATGGGCGTCGGCTCTGGCTACACCTTC.

The chain joins TRBV30 to TRBJ2-1, with TRBD1 matching 8 bases. This CDR3 is 16 amino acids long. Losses at the gene ends were 0 bases for V and 1 base for J; bases not matched to a gene: 5. Germline V gene data show CDR1 as GTSNPN and CDR2 as SVGIG (reference sequence). The CDR3 protein is CAWSVRRQGSYNEQFF. The DNA of the CDR3 is TGTGCCTGGAGTGTTAGGAGACAGGGGTCCTACAATGAGCAGTTCTTC.

On this clone itself: The junction departs from the called germline gene at one end, perhaps through a read error. V and J are TRBV5-4 and TRBJ2-1, with D unclear. The CDR3 totals 13 residues. Germline V gene sequence: CDR1 SGHNT, CDR2 YYREEE (reference sequence). CDR3 DNA: TGTGCCAGCAGAACTCCGGACGGCCAATCACCGATCTTC. It is translated as CASRTPDGQSPIF.

This chain joins TRBV5-6 and TRBJ1-1; D gene uncertain. Germline assignment: CDR1 SGHDT and CDR2 YYEEEE. Trimming cost V 2 bases and J 1 base, with 6 bases left between them. The CDR3 contains 13 residues. The CDR3 DNA reads as TGTGCCAGCAGCTTCCCAAAGAACACTGAAGCTTTCTTT. This gives the protein CASSFPKNTEAFF.

About this clone: The same CDR3 is also encoded by other DNA sequences in this sample. The chain employs TRBV5-1 and TRBJ2-1; no definite D call. Germline assignment: CDR1 SGHRS and CDR2 YFSETQ. The CDR3 extends over 15 amino acids. Between the trimmed V and J ends, which lost 5 bases and 0 bases, there was a span of 12 bases. In DNA, the CDR3 is TGCGCCAGCAGTCTGGTGGGCAGCTCCTACAATGAGCAGTTCTTC. Protein product: CASSLVGSSYNEQFF.

The chain couples TRBV14 to TRBJ2-3; 9 bases agree with TRBD2. V gave up 4 bases and J gave up 1 base; unmatched junction bases: 6. This CDR3 is built from 16 residues. Germline CDR1 reads SGHDN; CDR2 reads FVKESK. The CDR3 region is CASSPQLAGGTDTQYF. The CDR3 bases are TGTGCCAGCAGCCCCCAATTAGCGGGGGGCACAGATACGCAGTATTTT.

The J gene is TRBJ1-1, the V gene TRBV25-1; D gene uncertain. The CDR3 extends over 16 amino acids. Trimming removed 1 base from V and 1 base from J, with 13 bases in between. Germline V gives CDR1 MGHDK, CDR2 SYGVNS. CDR3 DNA sequence: TGTGCCAGCAGTGAATCTACCTTTCGGGGGAACACTGAAGCTTTCTTT. Encoded protein: CASSESTFRGNTEAFF.

The chain couples TRBV5-1 to TRBJ2-5, with no clear D. CDR1 and CDR2 (germline): SGHRS, YFSETQ. The CDR3 covers 14 residues. V shed 0 bases and J shed 5 bases, with 11 bases lying between them. This CDR3 is CASSLVSSRETQYF. The CDR3 nucleotides are TGCGCCAGCAGCTTGGTTTCCAGCCGGGAGACCCAGTACTTC. Full variable domain (rest looked up from reference TRBV5-1 and TRBJ2-5): KAGVTQTPRYLIKTRGQQVTLSCSPISGHRSVSWYQQTPGQGLQFLFEYFSETQRNKGNFPGRFSGRQFSNSRSEMNVSTLELGDSALYLCASSLVSSRETQYFGPGTRLLVL.

This clone was recorded only once. Other DNA sequences of this sample code for an identical CDR3. The gene calls are TRBV5-1 and TRBJ2-7; 9 nucleotides align to TRBD1. This CDR3 contains 14 residues. Per the germline V gene, CDR1 is SGHRS and CDR2 is YFSETQ. V was pared by 0 bases and J by 5 bases, with 3 bases of the junction left unmatched. CDR3 loop: CASSLGQGVNEQYF. The CDR3 DNA reads TGCGCCAGCAGCTTGGGACAGGGGGTCAACGAGCAGTACTTC.